The 7 T cell receptor beta chains listed next were all sequenced from one sample in a study of cytotoxic CD8 clonotypes in ibrutinib-treated CLL. Profiling relied on immunoSEQ multiplex PCR, and the TCRdb table lists in-frame clones only, not all of them. Seen here are some 130,000 clones, approximately 83% observed once, and the top ten hold about 2.1%. The specimen comprised PBMCs, sampled after 24 months of ibrutinib treatment. The receptor source for this set is a human donor with chronic lymphocytic leukemia.

This sequence joins TRBV11-3 and TRBJ1-5; no clear D. This CDR3 spans 16 amino acids. The V gene lost 2 bases and the J gene lost 3 bases, with 14 bases spanning the gap. CDR1 and CDR2 (germline): SGHNT, YENEEA. CDR3 amino acids: CASSLRSLASNQPQHF. The CDR3 coding sequence is TGTGCCAGCAGCTTAAGGAGTCTTGCCTCCAATCAGCCCCAGCATTTT.

The gene calls are TRBV27 and TRBJ2-5; no firm D call. This CDR3 contains 13 residues. CDR1 is MNHEY and CDR2 is SMNVEV in the germline V gene (reference sequence). With 0 bases removed from V and 13 bases from J, the gap between germline ends came to 15 bases. CDR3 bases: TGTGCCAGCAGTTTATCGGCAGTGTCAAATAGGTACTTC. Translation: CASSLSAVSNRYF.

This clone was recorded a few times. The sample holds other DNA sequences that translate to the same CDR3. V gene TRBV28 combines with J gene TRBJ1-2; D gene uncertain. This CDR3 has 12 residues. V was clipped by 3 bases and J by 5 bases, with 7 bases between them. Germline assignment: CDR1 MDHEN and CDR2 SYDVKM. As DNA, the CDR3 is TGTGCCAGCAGTTTCAAAGGGTATGGCTACACCTTC. It specifies CASSFKGYGYTF.

The chain recombines TRBV9 with TRBJ1-1, with D possibly matching TRBD1 (5 bases). Germline CDR1 and CDR2: SGDLS and YYNGEE. This CDR3 comprises 15 residues. Trimming shortened V by 0 bases and J by 1 base, and 10 bases separated the two germline ends. The CDR3 is CASSVAGAPNTEAFF. The DNA for the CDR3 is TGTGCCAGCAGCGTAGCTGGGGCCCCGAACACTGAAGCTTTCTTT.

CDR3 sequence (DNA): TGTGCCAGCAGTTATAGGCTAGCGCAGACCTACGAGCAGTACTTC. This codes for CASSYRLAQTYEQYF. The genes are TRBV6-5 and TRBJ2-7; D perhaps matches TRBD2 (6 bases). The germline CDR1 and CDR2 sequences are MNHEY and SVGAGI. The CDR3 runs 15 residues. Trimming pared 3 bases from V and 2 bases from J, leaving 14 bases between.

The chain links TRBV30 to TRBJ1-2, with 7 bases matching TRBD1. Trimming cost V 4 bases and J 5 bases; bases outside gene matches: 7. The CDR3 runs to 13 residues. Germline-derived CDR1 and CDR2 are GTSNPN and SVGIG (reference sequence). CDR3 protein: CAWTTGTAYGYTF. The CDR3 nucleotides are TGTGCCTGGACTACCGGGACAGCATATGGCTACACCTTC.

The chain uses TRBV27 and TRBJ1-4; tentative D call: TRBD1 (6 bases). V shed 1 base and J shed 8 bases, with 11 bases lying between them. This CDR3 is 14 amino acids long. The germline CDR1 and CDR2 sequences are MNHEY and SMNVEV (reference sequence). The chain's CDR3 is CASSLWGAGEKLFF. DNA of the CDR3: TGTGCCAGCAGTTTATGGGGGGCCGGGGAAAAACTGTTTTTT.